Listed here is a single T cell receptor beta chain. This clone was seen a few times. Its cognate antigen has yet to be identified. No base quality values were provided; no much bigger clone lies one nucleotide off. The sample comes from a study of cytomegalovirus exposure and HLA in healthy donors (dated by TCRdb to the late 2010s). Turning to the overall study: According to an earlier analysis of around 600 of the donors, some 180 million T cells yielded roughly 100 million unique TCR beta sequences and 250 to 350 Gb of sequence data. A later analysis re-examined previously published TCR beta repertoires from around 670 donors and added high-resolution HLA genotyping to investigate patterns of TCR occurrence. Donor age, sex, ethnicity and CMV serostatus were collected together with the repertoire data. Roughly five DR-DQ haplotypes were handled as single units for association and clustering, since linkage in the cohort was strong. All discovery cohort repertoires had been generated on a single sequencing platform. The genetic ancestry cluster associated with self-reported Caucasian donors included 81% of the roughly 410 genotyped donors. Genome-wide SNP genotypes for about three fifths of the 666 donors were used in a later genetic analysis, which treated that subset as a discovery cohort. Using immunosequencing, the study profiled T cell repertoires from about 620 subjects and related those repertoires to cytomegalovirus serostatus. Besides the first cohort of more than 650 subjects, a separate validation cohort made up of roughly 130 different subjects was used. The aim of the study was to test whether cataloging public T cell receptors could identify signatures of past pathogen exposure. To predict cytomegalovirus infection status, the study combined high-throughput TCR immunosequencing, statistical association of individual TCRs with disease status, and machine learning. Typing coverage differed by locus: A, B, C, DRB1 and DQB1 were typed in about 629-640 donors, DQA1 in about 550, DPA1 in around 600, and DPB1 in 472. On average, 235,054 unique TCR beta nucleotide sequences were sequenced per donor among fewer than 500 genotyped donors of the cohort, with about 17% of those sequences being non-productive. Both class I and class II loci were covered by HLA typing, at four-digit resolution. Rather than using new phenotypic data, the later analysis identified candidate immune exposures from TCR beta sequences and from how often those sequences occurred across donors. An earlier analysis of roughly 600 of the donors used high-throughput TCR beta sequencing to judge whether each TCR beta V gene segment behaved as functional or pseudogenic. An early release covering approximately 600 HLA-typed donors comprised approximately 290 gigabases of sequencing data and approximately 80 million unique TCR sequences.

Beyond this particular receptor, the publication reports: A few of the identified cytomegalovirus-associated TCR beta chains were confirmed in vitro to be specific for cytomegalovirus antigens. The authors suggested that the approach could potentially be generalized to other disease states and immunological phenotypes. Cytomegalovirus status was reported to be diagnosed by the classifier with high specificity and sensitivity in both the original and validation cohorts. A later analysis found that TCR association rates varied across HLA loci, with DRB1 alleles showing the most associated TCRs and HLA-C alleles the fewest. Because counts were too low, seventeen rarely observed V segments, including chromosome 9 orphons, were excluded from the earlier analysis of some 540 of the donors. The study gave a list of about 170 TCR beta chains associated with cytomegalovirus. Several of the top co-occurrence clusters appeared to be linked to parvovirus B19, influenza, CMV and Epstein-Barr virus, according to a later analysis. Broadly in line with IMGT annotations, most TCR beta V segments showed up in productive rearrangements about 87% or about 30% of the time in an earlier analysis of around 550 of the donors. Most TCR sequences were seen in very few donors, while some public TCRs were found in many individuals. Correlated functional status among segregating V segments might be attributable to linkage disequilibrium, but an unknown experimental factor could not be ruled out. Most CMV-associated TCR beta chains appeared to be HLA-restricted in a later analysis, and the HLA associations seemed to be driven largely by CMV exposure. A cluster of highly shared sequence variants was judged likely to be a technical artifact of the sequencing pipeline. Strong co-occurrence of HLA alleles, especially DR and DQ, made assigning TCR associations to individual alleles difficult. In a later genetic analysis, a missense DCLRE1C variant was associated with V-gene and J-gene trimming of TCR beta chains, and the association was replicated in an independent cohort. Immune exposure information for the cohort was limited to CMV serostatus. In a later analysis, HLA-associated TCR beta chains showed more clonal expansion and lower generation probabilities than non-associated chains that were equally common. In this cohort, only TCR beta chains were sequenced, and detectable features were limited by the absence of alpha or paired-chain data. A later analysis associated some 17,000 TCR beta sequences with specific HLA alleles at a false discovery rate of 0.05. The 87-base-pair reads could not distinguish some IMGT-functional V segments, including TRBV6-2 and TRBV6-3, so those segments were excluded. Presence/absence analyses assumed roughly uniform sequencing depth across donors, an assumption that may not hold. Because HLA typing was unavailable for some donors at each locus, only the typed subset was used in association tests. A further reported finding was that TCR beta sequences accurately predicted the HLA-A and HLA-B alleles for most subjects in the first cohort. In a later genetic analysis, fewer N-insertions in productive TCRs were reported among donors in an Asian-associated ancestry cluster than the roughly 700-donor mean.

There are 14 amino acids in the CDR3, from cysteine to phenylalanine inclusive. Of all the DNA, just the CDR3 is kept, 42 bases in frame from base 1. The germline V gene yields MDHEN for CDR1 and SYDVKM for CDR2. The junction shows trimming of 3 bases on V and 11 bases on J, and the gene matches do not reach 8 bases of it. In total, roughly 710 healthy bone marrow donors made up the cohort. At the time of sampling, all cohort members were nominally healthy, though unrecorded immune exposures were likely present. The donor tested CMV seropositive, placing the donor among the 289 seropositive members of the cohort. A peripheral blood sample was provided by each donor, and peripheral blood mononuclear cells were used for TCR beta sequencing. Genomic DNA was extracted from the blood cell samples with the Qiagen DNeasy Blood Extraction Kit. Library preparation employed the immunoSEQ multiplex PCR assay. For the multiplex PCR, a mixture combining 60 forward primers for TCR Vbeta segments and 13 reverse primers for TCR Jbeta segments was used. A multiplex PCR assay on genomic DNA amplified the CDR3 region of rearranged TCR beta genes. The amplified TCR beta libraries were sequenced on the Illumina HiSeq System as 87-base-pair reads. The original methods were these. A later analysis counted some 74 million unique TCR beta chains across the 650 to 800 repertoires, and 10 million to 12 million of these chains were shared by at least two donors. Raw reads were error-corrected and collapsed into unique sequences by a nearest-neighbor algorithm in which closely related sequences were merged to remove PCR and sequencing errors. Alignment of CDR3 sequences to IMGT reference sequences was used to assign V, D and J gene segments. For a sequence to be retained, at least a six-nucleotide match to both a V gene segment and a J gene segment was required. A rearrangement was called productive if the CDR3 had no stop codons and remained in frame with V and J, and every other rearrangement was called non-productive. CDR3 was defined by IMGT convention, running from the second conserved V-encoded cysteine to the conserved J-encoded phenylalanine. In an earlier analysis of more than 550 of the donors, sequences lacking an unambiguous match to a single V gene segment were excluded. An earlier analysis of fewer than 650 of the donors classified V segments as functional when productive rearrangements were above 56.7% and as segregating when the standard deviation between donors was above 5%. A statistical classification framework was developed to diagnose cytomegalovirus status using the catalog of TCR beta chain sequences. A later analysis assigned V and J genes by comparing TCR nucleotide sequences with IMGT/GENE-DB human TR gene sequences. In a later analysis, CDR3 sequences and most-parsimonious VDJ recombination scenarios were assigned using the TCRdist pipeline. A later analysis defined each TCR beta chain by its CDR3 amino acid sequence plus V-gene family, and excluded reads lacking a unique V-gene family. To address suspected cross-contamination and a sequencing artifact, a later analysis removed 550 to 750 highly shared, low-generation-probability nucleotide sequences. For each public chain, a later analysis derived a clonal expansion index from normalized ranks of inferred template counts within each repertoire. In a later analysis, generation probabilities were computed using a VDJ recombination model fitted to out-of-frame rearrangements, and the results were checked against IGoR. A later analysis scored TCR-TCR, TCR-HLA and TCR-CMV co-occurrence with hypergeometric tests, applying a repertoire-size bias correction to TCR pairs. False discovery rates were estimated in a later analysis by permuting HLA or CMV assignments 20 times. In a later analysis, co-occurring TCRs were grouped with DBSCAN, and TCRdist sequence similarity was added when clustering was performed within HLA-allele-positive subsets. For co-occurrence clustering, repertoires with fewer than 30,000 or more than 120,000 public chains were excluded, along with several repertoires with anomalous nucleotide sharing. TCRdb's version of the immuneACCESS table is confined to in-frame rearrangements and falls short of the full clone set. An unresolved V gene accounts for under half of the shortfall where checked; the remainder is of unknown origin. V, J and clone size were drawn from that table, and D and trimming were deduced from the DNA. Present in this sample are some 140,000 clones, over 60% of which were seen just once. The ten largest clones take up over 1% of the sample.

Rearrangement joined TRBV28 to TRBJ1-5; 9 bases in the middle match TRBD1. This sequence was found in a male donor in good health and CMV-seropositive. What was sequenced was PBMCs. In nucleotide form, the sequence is TGTGCCAGCAGTTTCCTGACAGGGGGGTTGACCCAGCATTTT. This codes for CASSFLTGGLTQHF.